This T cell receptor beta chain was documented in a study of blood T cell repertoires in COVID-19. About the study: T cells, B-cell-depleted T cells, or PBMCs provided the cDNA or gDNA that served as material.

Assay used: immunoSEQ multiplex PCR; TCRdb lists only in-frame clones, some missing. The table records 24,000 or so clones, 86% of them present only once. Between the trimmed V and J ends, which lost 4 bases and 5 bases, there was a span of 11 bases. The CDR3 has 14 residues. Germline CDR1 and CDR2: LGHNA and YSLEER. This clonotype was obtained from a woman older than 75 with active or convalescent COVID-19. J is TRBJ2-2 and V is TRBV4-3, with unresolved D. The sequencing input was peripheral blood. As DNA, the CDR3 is TGCGCCAGCAGCCGTAGAATTTCGACCGGGGAGCTGTTTTTT. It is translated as CASSRRISTGELFF.